Following are 27 T cell receptor beta chains from one sample sequenced in a study of T cell clonotyping in hematopoietic cell transplantation. TCRdb's table, derived via immunoSEQ multiplex PCR, lists solely in-frame clones and lacks some. The sample consists of roughly 13,000 clones, 92% of them appearing once. Specimen: PBMCs, collected 100 days after allogeneic stem cell transplant. The source of these receptors is a female patient aged 45-60 years who had an allogeneic stem cell transplant from an unrelated donor, so the T cells may come from the graft donor. Some clones in this sample may be carry-over from other donors' samples.

The rearrangement uses TRBV2 and TRBJ2-1; D unresolved. The CDR3 extends over 13 amino acids. Germline V lookup: CDR1 SNHLY, CDR2 FYNNEI. V was trimmed by 3 bases and J by 8 bases, leaving 11 bases between them. CDR3 nucleotides: TGTGCCAGCAGTGATGCGATCCGGGATGAGCAGTTCTTC. This sequence encodes CASSDAIRDEQFF.

This chain uses TRBV6-6 with TRBJ1-3, with no clear D. The ends were cut back, 6 bases at V and 1 base at J, with 16 bases in the middle. The CDR3 contains 16 residues. Germline V gene sequence: CDR1 MNHNY, CDR2 SVGAGI (reference sequence). The DNA for the CDR3 is TGTGCCAGCAGAACCCCAATGGTTGGTTCTGGAAACACCATATATTTT. Residues: CASRTPMVGSGNTIYF.

The chain recombines TRBV18 with TRBJ1-1; 10 nucleotides align to TRBD1. The CDR3 spans 15 residues. Germline V gene sequence: CDR1 KGHSH, CDR2 LQKENI. Germline trimming cut 5 bases from V and 3 bases from J; bases unmatched to any gene: 6. The CDR3 region has the DNA TGTGCCAGCTCAGCCCGGACAGGGGGGGACACTGAAGCTTTCTTT. Residues: CASSARTGGDTEAFF.

The chain uses TRBV7-9 and TRBJ1-2; TRBD1 might be the D (6 bases). Trimming removed 2 bases from V and 6 bases from J, with 10 bases in between. Germline assignment: CDR1 SEHNR and CDR2 FQNEAQ (reference sequence). This CDR3 spans 13 amino acids. Here the CDR3 DNA reads TGTGCCAGCAGCTTAAGTAGACAGGATGGCTACACCTTC. This sequence encodes CASSLSRQDGYTF.

The V and J genes are TRBV11-2 and TRBJ2-7; TRBD1 aligns across 10 bases. The V gene end was trimmed by 0 bases and the J gene end by 4 bases; junction bases not matched to a gene: 9. CDR1 SGHAT and CDR2 FQNNGV come from the germline V gene. The CDR3 totals 17 residues. CDR3 region: CASSLDPRQGARYEQYV. The CDR3 DNA reads as TGTGCCAGCAGCTTAGACCCCCGACAGGGGGCCCGATACGAGCAGTACGTC.

The chain links TRBV5-6 to TRBJ2-7; TRBD2 agrees at 7 bases. With 4 bases clipped from V and 3 bases from J, the junction kept 4 bases outside the gene matches. The germline gives CDR1 SGHDT, CDR2 YYEEEE. The CDR3 loop spans 13 amino acids. The CDR3 loop is CASSPGGGYEQYV. In DNA, the CDR3 is TGTGCCAGCAGCCCGGGCGGGGGCTACGAGCAGTACGTC.

In DNA, the CDR3 is TGTGCCAGCAGCTCTCGGACCCAAATCCTGTGGCATGAGCAGTTCTTC. Protein: CASSSRTQILWHEQFF. This chain uses TRBV7-9 with TRBJ2-1, with D unclear. Germline CDR1 reads SEHNR; CDR2 reads FQNEAQ (reference sequence). V was pared by 4 bases and J by 8 bases, with 21 bases between. The CDR3 runs to 16 residues.

This chain uses TRBV7-9 with TRBJ2-2; 12 bases map to TRBD1. The CDR3 contains 16 residues. Germline lookup yields CDR1 SEHNR and CDR2 FQNEAQ (reference sequence). V trimming: 3 bases; J trimming: 5 bases; junction bases outside the gene matches: 4. The CDR3 DNA reads as TGTGCCAGCAGCTTGGGGGACAGGGGGCGGACCGGGGAGCTGTTTTTT. Translated: CASSLGDRGRTGELFF.

The chain uses TRBV19 and TRBJ1-5; D gene uncertain. The germline V and J ends were trimmed by 5 bases and 12 bases, with 17 bases remaining between them. CDR3 length: 13 residues. CDR1 and CDR2 from the germline V gene are LNHDA and SQIVND (reference sequence). The CDR3 DNA is TGTGCCAGTAGTGCGGGGAACGGGCTCTACCAGCATTTT. It is translated as CASSAGNGLYQHF. The full variable domain, completed using reference TRBV19 and TRBJ1-5, is DGGITQSPKYLFRKEGQNVTLSCEQNLNHDAMYWYRQDPGQGLRLIYYSQIVNDFQKGDIAEGYSVSREKKESFPLTVTSAQKNPTAFYLCASSAGNGLYQHFGDGTRLSIL.

The gene calls are TRBV7-2 and TRBJ2-7; TRBD1 aligns across 7 bases. The junction had 6 bases not matched to a gene; V was cut back by 5 bases and J by 5 bases. Germline V gene lookup returns CDR1 SGHTA and CDR2 FQGNSA. CDR3 size: 13 residues. CDR3: CASSRDRVNEQYF. CDR3 bases: TGTGCCAGCAGCAGAGACAGGGTAAACGAGCAGTACTTC. The whole variable domain, filled in from reference TRBV7-2 and TRBJ2-7, reads GAGVSQSPSNKVTEKGKDVELRCDPISGHTALYWYRQSLGQGLEFLIYFQGNSAPDKSGLPSDRFSAERTGGSVSTLTIQRTQQEDSAVYLCASSRDRVNEQYFGPGTRLTVT.

This sequence joins TRBV7-2 and TRBJ2-7; TRBD2 matches at 8 bases. The CDR3 has 16 amino acids. CDR1 SGHTA and CDR2 FQGNSA come from the germline V gene. The trim removed 1 base at V and 4 bases at J, leaving 9 bases unmatched. The CDR3 sequence is CASSLGASGPSYEQYF. CDR3 in DNA: TGTGCCAGCAGCTTAGGGGCTAGCGGGCCCTCTTACGAGCAGTACTTC.

This rearrangement joins TRBV2 to TRBJ1-3, with D unclear. The V gene lost 6 bases and the J gene lost 5 bases, with 17 bases spanning the gap. In germline, CDR1 is SNHLY, CDR2 FYNNEI. CDR3 length: 15 amino acids. The CDR3 here is CASRLGLYGRNTIYF. Here the CDR3 DNA reads TGTGCCAGCAGATTAGGACTTTATGGGCGAAACACCATATATTTT.

The chain combines TRBV7-2 with TRBJ2-7, with 9 bases matching TRBD1. This CDR3 contains 13 residues. Per the germline V gene, CDR1 is SGHTA and CDR2 is FQGNSA. The V gene end was trimmed by 5 bases and the J gene end by 5 bases; junction bases not matched to a gene: 4. The CDR3 is CASSDGTGNEQYF. CDR3 DNA: TGTGCCAGCAGCGACGGGACAGGGAACGAGCAGTACTTC.

V usage is TRBV4-3 and J usage is TRBJ2-1; TRBD1 or TRBD2 may be the D gene (5 bases each). With 0 bases removed from V and 3 bases from J, the gap between germline ends came to 15 bases. The CDR3 length is 17 residues. Germline CDR1 is LGHNA and CDR2 is YSLEER. The DNA of the CDR3 is TGCGCCAGCAGCCAAGATTATACGGGACGCGTCTACAATGAGCAGTTCTTC. Residues: CASSQDYTGRVYNEQFF.

The V and J genes are TRBV7-2 and TRBJ2-7; 9 bases are a match to TRBD2. The length of the CDR3 is 18 residues. V shed 1 base and J 7 bases; nucleotides not matched to a gene: 17. Germline V gives CDR1 SGHTA, CDR2 FQGNSA. CDR3 sequence: CASSLELAGEPRTGEQYF. The CDR3 DNA reads TGTGCCAGCAGCTTAGAGTTAGCGGGAGAGCCTCGAACGGGAGAGCAGTACTTC.

The V and J genes are TRBV6-5 and TRBJ1-2; TRBD1 matches 11 bases. The germline CDR1 and CDR2 sequences are MNHEY and SVGAGI. V trimming: 2 bases; J trimming: 4 bases; junction bases outside the gene matches: 3. The CDR3 length is 15 residues. CDR3 in DNA: TGTGCCAGCAGTTACGAGGGACAGGGGGTCTATGGCTACACCTTC. Its protein product is CASSYEGQGVYGYTF.

The chain carries TRBV2 and TRBJ1-4, with D unclear. CDR1 is SNHLY and CDR2 is FYNNEI in the germline V gene. This CDR3 region has 15 residues. The ends were cut back, 1 base at V and 5 bases at J, with 11 bases in the middle. CDR3 amino acids: CASSEGWPGNEKLFF. The CDR3 bases are TGTGCCAGCAGTGAAGGATGGCCCGGCAATGAAAAACTGTTTTTT.

This clone was seen once. The CDR3 is CASEVGQGIYNEQFF. DNA for the CDR3: TGTGCCAGCGAAGTGGGACAGGGGATCTACAATGAGCAGTTCTTC. The chain carries TRBV6-5 and TRBJ2-1; 10 positions match TRBD1. This CDR3 comprises 15 residues. CDR1 MNHEY and CDR2 SVGAGI come from the germline V gene. V dropped 8 bases and J dropped 3; count of bases not matched to a gene: 7.

The chain joins TRBV7-2 to TRBJ2-3; 9 bases match TRBD2. The CDR3 has 14 residues. Germline V CDR1 and CDR2: SGHTA, FQGNSA. V lost 0 bases and J lost 8; bases outside the gene matches: 3. The DNA for the CDR3 is TGTGCCAGCAGCTTAGCGCTAGCGGGGTCTACGCAGTATTTT. It yields the protein CASSLALAGSTQYF.

The CDR3: CASSFLGEQYF. The CDR3 coding sequence is TGTGCCAGCAGTTTCTTGGGTGAGCAGTACTTC. The chain joins TRBV6-5 to TRBJ2-7, with unresolved D. CDR1 and CDR2 (germline): MNHEY, SVGAGI. The CDR3 contains 11 residues. Trimming stripped 4 bases from V and 7 bases from J, with 8 bases between.

This chain joins TRBV30 and TRBJ2-5, with D perhaps matching TRBD1 (5 bases). This CDR3 is built from 12 residues. CDR1 is GTSNPN, CDR2 SVGIG, per germline (reference sequence). Deletions cut 3 bases from V and 5 bases from J, with 10 bases between. CDR3 sequence reads: CAWSSGSETQYF. The CDR3 DNA reads TGTGCCTGGAGCTCAGGGTCGGAGACCCAGTACTTC.

The chain carries TRBV20-1 and TRBJ2-7, with no clear D. The CDR3 runs to 10 residues. Germline V gene data show CDR1 as DFQATT and CDR2 as SNEGSKA (reference sequence). Between the trimmed V and J ends, which lost 5 bases and 4 bases, there was a span of 6 bases. The CDR3 reads CSAGIYEQYF. In nucleotides, the CDR3 is TGCAGTGCTGGTATTTACGAGCAGTACTTC.

The chain couples TRBV14 to TRBJ2-3; TRBD2 matches at 8 bases. CDR1 and CDR2 from the germline V gene are SGHDN and FVKESK. CDR3 length: 14 amino acids. CDR3 in DNA: TGTGCGGTAAGCGGGCGGGGGGGCACAGATACGCAGTATTTT. Protein: CAVSGRGGTDTQYF.

The gene calls are TRBV29-1 and TRBJ2-3; D is perhaps TRBD1 (5 bases). CDR3 length: 13 amino acids. Germline values: CDR1 SQVTM, CDR2 ANQGSEA. Trimming cost V 2 bases and J 3 bases, with 9 bases left between them. This CDR3 reads CSVESQGTDTQYF. DNA of the CDR3: TGCAGCGTTGAATCGCAGGGAACAGATACGCAGTATTTT.

V usage is TRBV2 and J usage is TRBJ2-7, with D possibly TRBD1 on 5 matching bases. This CDR3 has 14 residues. With 5 bases removed from V and 6 bases from J, the gap between germline ends came to 17 bases. Germline CDR1 and CDR2: SNHLY and FYNNEI. The CDR3 sequence: CASSPALATGEQYF. Here the CDR3 DNA reads TGTGCCAGCAGTCCCGCCTTGGCTACAGGCGAGCAGTACTTC.

The V and J genes are TRBV6-1 and TRBJ2-7; 7 nucleotides agree with TRBD1. After removal of 6 bases from V and 3 bases from J, the junction contained 11 bases not matched to a gene. The CDR3 length is 15 residues. CDR1 is MNHNS, CDR2 SASEGT, per germline. The CDR3 coding sequence is TGTGCCAGCAGCCCAGACAGGGCGAAAGGCTACGAGCAGTACGTC. Encoded protein: CASSPDRAKGYEQYV.

The CDR3 sequence: CASSWTSGGQETQYF. As DNA, the CDR3 is TGCGCCAGCAGCTGGACTAGCGGGGGGCAAGAGACCCAGTACTTC. The V call is TRBV5-1, the J call TRBJ2-5; TRBD2 aligns across 14 bases. There are 15 residues in the CDR3. With 3 bases clipped from V and 2 bases from J, the junction kept 0 bases outside the gene matches. Germline assignment: CDR1 SGHRS and CDR2 YFSETQ.